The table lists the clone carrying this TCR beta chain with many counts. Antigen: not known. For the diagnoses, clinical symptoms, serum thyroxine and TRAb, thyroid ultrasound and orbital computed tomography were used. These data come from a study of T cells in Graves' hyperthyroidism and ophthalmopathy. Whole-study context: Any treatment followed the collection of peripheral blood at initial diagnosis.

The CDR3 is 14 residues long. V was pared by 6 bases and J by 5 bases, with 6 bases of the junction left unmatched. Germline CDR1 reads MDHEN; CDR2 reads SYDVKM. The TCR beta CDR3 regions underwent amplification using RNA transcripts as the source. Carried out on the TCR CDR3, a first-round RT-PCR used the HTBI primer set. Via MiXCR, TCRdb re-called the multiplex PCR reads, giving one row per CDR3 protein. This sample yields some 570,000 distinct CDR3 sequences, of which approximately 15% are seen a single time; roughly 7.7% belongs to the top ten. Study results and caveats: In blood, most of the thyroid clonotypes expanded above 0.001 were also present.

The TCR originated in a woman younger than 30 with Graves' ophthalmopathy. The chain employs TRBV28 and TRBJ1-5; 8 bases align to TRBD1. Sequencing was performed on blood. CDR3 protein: CASSPGGRDQPQHF. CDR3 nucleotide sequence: TGTGCCAGCAGCCCAGGGGGCAGGGATCAGCCCCAGCATTTT.